This TCR beta chain was observed in a study of T cells in Graves' hyperthyroidism and ophthalmopathy. The CDR3 covers 14 residues. V gave up 0 bases and J gave up 3 bases, with 9 bases separating them. In germline, CDR1 is MNHEY, CDR2 SVGEGT. The CDR3 regions of TCR beta were amplified from RNA transcripts. During a first-round RT-PCR of the TCR CDR3, the HTBI primer set was used. A single record per CDR3 protein comes from TCRdb applying MiXCR to the multiplex PCR reads. Of some 560,000 distinct CDR3 sequences in the sample, 15% to 18% were seen once. Regarding this clonotype: Given a much more abundant clone one base away, this may be a read error.

Specimen: blood. The clonotype was recovered from a woman aged 25 to 39 with Graves' hyperthyroidism. V gene TRBV6-2 or TRBV6-3 combines with J gene TRBJ2-7; D not resolved. The CDR3 protein is CASSYSPAFYEQYF. The DNA of the CDR3 is TGTGCCAGCAGTTACTCGCCCGCATTCTACGAGCAGTACTTC.